A selection of T cell receptor beta chains follows, all from one sample in a study of blood T cell repertoires in COVID-19. TCRdb's table, derived via immunoSEQ multiplex PCR, lists solely in-frame clones and lacks some. The data show roughly 260,000 clones, with approximately 86% seen just once and about 9.2% held by the top ten. The sample comprised peripheral blood. These receptors originate from a man aged 35 to 55 who had recovered from COVID-19. CDR3s include the opening cysteine and the closing phenylalanine or tryptophan. A D gene is named only where the DNA matches it firmly. Not all rows give a size; the values are once, few, many and, for expanded clones, a class.

>20|TRBV21-1|-|TRBJ2-6|-
CASSKGAGGGLFSGANVLTF
TGTGCCAGCAGCAAAGGGGCGGGGGGAGGCCTCTTCTCTGGGGCCAACGTCCTGACTTTC
>17|TRBV9|few|TRBJ2-7|-
CASSVAANVGQLNEQYF
TGTGCCAGCAGCGTAGCGGCAAACGTCGGACAGCTTAACGAGCAGTACTTC
>14|TRBV6-6|once|TRBJ1-2|TRBD1
CASSYGTDYYGYTF
TGTGCCAGCAGTTACGGGACAGATTACTATGGCTACACCTTC
>15|TRBV24-1|-|TRBJ2-3|-
CATSDPGSHRGTQYF
TGTGCCACCAGTGACCCCGGGTCTCACCGGGGTACGCAGTATTTT
>17|TRBV2|-|TRBJ2-1|TRBD2
CASRKLAALSSYNEQFF
TGTGCCAGCAGAAAACTAGCGGCCCTTAGCTCCTACAATGAGCAGTTCTTC
>18|TRBV6-2/TRBV6-3|-|TRBJ2-3|-
CASSYSVLSSASTDTQYF
TGTGCCAGCAGTTACTCGGTATTATCTAGCGCTAGCACAGATACGCAGTATTTT
>13|TRBV19|-|TRBJ2-2|-
CASSIRSGTGLFF
TGTGCCAGTAGTATAAGAAGTGGAACGGGGCTGTTTTTT
>14|TRBV19|-|TRBJ1-2|-
CASSPDQGLGGYTF
TGTGCCAGTAGCCCCGACCAGGGCCTGGGGGGCTACACCTTC
>13|TRBV7-2|-|TRBJ1-2|-
CASSSVSAGGYTF
TGTGCCAGCAGCTCCGTTAGCGCTGGTGGCTACACCTTC
>13|TRBV10-3|-|TRBJ1-1|-
CATRGVGDTEAFF
TGTGCCACTCGGGGGGTGGGCGACACTGAAGCTTTCTTT
>15|TRBV27|-|TRBJ2-2|TRBD1
CASLPGQGKTGELFF
TGTGCCAGCTTACCGGGACAGGGAAAAACCGGGGAGCTGTTTTTT
>16|TRBV7-9|-|TRBJ2-7|TRBD1
CASSRGIGQGGYEQYF
TGTGCCAGCAGCCGAGGAATCGGACAGGGAGGCTACGAGCAGTACTTC
>13|TRBV29-1|-|TRBJ2-1|-
CSLASVRWNEQFF
TGCAGCCTCGCGTCGGTCCGGTGGAATGAGCAGTTCTTC
>14|TRBV7-6|once|TRBJ1-1|-
CASSPTGTYTEAFF
TGTGCCAGCAGCCCCACAGGCACCTACACTGAAGCTTTCTTT
>14|TRBV7-9|once|TRBJ1-4|-
CASSLEGRNEKLFF
TGTGCCAGCAGCTTAGAAGGGAGGAATGAAAAACTGTTTTTT
>18|TRBV7-9|once|TRBJ2-2|TRBD2
CASSYLPGLAVNTGELFF
TGTGCCAGCAGTTACCTACCGGGACTAGCGGTGAACACCGGGGAGCTGTTTTTT
>14|TRBV7-8|-|TRBJ2-1|-
CASSLARSNNEQFF
TGTGCCAGCAGCTTAGCGAGGTCCAACAATGAGCAGTTCTTC
>15|TRBV6-5|-|TRBJ1-4|TRBD1
CASSYSWDRDEKLFF
TGTGCCAGCAGTTACTCGTGGGACAGAGATGAAAAACTGTTTTTT
>14|TRBV19|-|TRBJ1-2|-
CASDAQGSRNGYTF
TGTGCTTCAGACGCCCAGGGGTCGAGGAATGGCTACACCTTC
>13|TRBV7-9|-|TRBJ2-7|-
CASSLEPGREQYF
TGTGCCAGCAGCTTAGAACCGGGTCGGGAGCAGTACTTC
>15|TRBV25-1|few|TRBJ1-6|TRBD1
CASSVRGQGPSPLHF
TGTGCCAGCAGTGTCCGGGGACAGGGTCCCTCACCCCTCCACTTT
>16|TRBV7-6|-|TRBJ2-5|TRBD1
CASSSPTGQFQETQYF
TGTGCCAGCAGCTCCCCGACAGGGCAGTTCCAAGAGACCCAGTACTTC
>11|TRBV18|-|TRBJ2-1|-
CASSRRAEQFF
TGTGCCAGCTCACGGAGGGCTGAGCAGTTCTTC
>14|TRBV5-1|-|TRBJ2-3|TRBD2
CASSLPGLTDTQYF
TGCGCCAGCAGCTTGCCGGGACTAACGGATACGCAGTATTTT
>15|TRBV14|-|TRBJ2-7|-
CASSQDFGRPYEQYF
TGTGCCAGCAGCCAAGATTTCGGCAGGCCCTACGAGCAGTACTTC
>17|TRBV11-2|-|TRBJ2-2|-
CASSLDLGLPYTGELFF
TGTGCCAGCAGCTTAGATCTCGGACTACCTTACACCGGGGAGCTGTTTTTT
>15|TRBV15|-|TRBJ2-4|TRBD2
CATSRDSQREVLRYF
TGTGCCACCAGCAGAGATTCCCAGCGGGAGGTACTTCGGTACTTC
>14|TRBV7-9|-|TRBJ2-3|TRBD2
CASRPRLAPDTQYF
TGTGCCAGCAGACCTAGACTAGCCCCAGATACGCAGTATTTT
>13|TRBV7-9|-|TRBJ2-7|-
CASSSKRYYEQYF
TGTGCCAGCAGCTCCAAGCGGTACTACGAGCAGTACTTC
>13|TRBV7-2|-|TRBJ2-5|-
CASSPLRGGTQYF
TGTGCCAGCAGTCCACTACGAGGGGGGACCCAGTACTTC
>14|TRBV7-6|-|TRBJ2-2|TRBD2
CASSRERGGGELFF
TGTGCCAGCAGCCGCGAGCGGGGCGGGGGGGAGCTGTTTTTT
>14|TRBV11-2|-|TRBJ2-5|-
CASSLDGRGETQYF
TGTGCCAGCAGCTTAGACGGCAGGGGAGAGACCCAGTACTTC
>16|TRBV6-5|-|TRBJ2-2|-
CASSYSVTGQVGELFF
TGTGCCAGCAGTTACTCCGTGACAGGTCAGGTCGGGGAGCTGTTTTTT
>15|TRBV6-2/TRBV6-3|-|TRBJ2-7|-
CASSRQVAAYYEQYF
TGTGCCAGCAGCCGCCAAGTAGCGGCTTACTACGAGCAGTACTTC
>15|TRBV7-3|-|TRBJ2-5|TRBD2
CASAFGLAGQETQYF
TGTGCCAGCGCATTCGGGCTAGCGGGACAAGAGACCCAGTACTTC
>13|TRBV9|few|TRBJ1-1|-
CASSVGTHTEAFF
TGTGCCAGCAGCGTAGGAACTCACACTGAAGCTTTCTTT
>15|TRBV11-2|-|TRBJ1-5|-
CASSPLGGGNQPQHF
TGTGCCAGCAGCCCTTTAGGAGGGGGCAATCAGCCCCAGCATTTT
>14|TRBV30|-|TRBJ1-5|-
CAWSATVSNQPQHF
TGTGCCTGGAGTGCGACAGTTAGCAATCAGCCCCAGCATTTT
>16|TRBV9|once|TRBJ2-1|TRBD2
CASSVDGGRALNEQFF
TGTGCCAGCAGCGTAGATGGCGGGAGGGCCCTCAATGAGCAGTTCTTC
>16|TRBV13|-|TRBJ2-3|TRBD2
CASSRTSGYKADTQYF
TGTGCCAGCAGCCGGACTAGCGGATATAAGGCAGATACGCAGTATTTT
>17|TRBV19|-|TRBJ2-7|TRBD2
CASSMFGLAGGSYEQYF
TGTGCCAGTAGTATGTTTGGACTAGCGGGCGGCTCCTACGAGCAGTACTTC